This T cell receptor (beta chain) was sequenced in a study of response to subunit inactivated influenza vaccine (dated by TCRdb to the late 2010s). Background for the entire study: Deep quantitative profiling of the T cell receptor repertoire was used in the study to follow responses to a trivalent subunit inactivated influenza vaccine.

Receptor amplification or capture employed RT-PCR. The sequencer was an Illumina HiSeq 2500. TCRdb reworked the public reads: Q25 trimming with fastp, MiXCR clone assembly, productive beta chains retained. For every CDR3 protein sequence, its rows merge into one entry that carries the most common genes and DNA. The sample includes about 570,000 distinct CDR3 sequences, with approximately 12% observed a single time. The ten largest clonotypes hold about a tenth of the sample. A word on this clonotype: Its specific antigen is unknown. Base quality data are lacking; no much larger clone is found one base away.

The paper's findings and limits, for the study overall: According to the authors, only a limited number of new T cells may be recruited by each seasonal influenza vaccination.

V is pared back by 4 bases and J by 6 bases, with 18 bases lying between the germline termini. The CDR3 runs 15 amino acids, cysteine and phenylalanine included. This entry keeps only the CDR3 DNA: 45 bases, framed from base 1. For CDR1 and CDR2, the germline V gene lists MGHRA and YSYEKL. The V gene is TRBV4-1 and the J gene is TRBJ1-1; matching of 6 bases hints at TRBD1 as the D gene. Sequencing was performed on PBMCs from blood, taken on the day of vaccination. This TCR was sampled from a man aged 45-60 years who received an inactivated influenza vaccine. Donor details come from another sample of the same person, matched by shared clones. The nucleotide sequence reads as follows: TGCGCCAGCAGCCCCCAGCCGCCACAGGGCCCTGAAGCTTTCTTT. It translates as CASSPQPPQGPEAFF.